One sample yielded the 7 T cell receptor beta chains listed below, sequenced in a study of blood T cells in healthy people across ages. A second PCR of 7 to 11 cycles used a sample-barcoded 5' primer and a J-beta primer mix. Using its own MiXCR run on the 5' RACE reads, TCRdb lists one record per CDR3 protein. The table shows approximately 880,000 distinct CDR3 sequences, with around 48% occurring only once. Sequences were obtained from blood. These receptors came from a man aged 25-40 years in good health.

The chain is built from TRBV6-5 and TRBJ2-4, with D hard to call. The CDR3 runs 15 residues. V was shortened by 5 bases and J by 0 bases, with 11 bases between the two germline ends. CDR1 MNHEY and CDR2 SVGAGI come from the germline V gene. CDR3 sequence: CASSERQVAKNIQYF. CDR3 DNA: TGTGCCAGCAGTGAACGACAAGTAGCCAAAAACATTCAGTACTTC.

The chain links TRBV7-8 to TRBJ2-7; D unresolved. V was trimmed by 5 bases and J by 0 bases, leaving 8 bases between them. This CDR3 contains 13 residues. Per germline, CDR1 SGHVS and CDR2 FQNEAQ. CDR3 sequence: CASSRWSSYEQYF. In DNA, the CDR3 is TGTGCCAGCAGCCGATGGAGCTCCTACGAGCAGTACTTC.

Only a few counts were recorded for this clonotype. Here the CDR3 reads CASSVDRPATNEKLFF. As DNA, the CDR3 is TGTGCCAGCAGCGTCGACAGGCCCGCGACTAATGAAAAACTGTTTTTT. V usage is TRBV5-5 and J usage is TRBJ1-4; weak D call: TRBD1 (6 bases). Looked up from germline, CDR1 is SGHKS and CDR2 is YYEKEE (reference sequence). This CDR3 is 16 amino acids long. The V and J ends lost 4 bases and 2 bases respectively, with 15 bases between them.

The CDR3 sequence: CAITLAGGNEQFF. The CDR3 coding sequence is TGTGCCATCACACTAGCGGGGGGTAATGAGCAGTTCTTC. The gene calls are TRBV7-9 and TRBJ2-1; 12 nucleotides line up with TRBD2. Germline CDR1 is SEHNR and CDR2 is FQNEAQ (reference sequence). Trimming removed 10 bases from V and 7 bases from J; junction bases left unmatched: 5. This CDR3 is 13 amino acids long.

The rearrangement uses TRBV6-5 and TRBJ1-4, with D possibly being TRBD1 (5 bases). The ends were cut back, 7 bases at V and 6 bases at J, with 18 bases in the middle. The CDR3 contains 15 residues. Germline V lookup: CDR1 MNHEY, CDR2 SVGAGI. The CDR3 region has the DNA TGTGCCAGCATCCCGCCGGCAGGGAGCTATGAAAAACTGTTTTTT. It encodes CASIPPAGSYEKLFF.

The rearrangement uses TRBV12-3 or TRBV12-4 and TRBJ2-1; the D gene could be TRBD1 or TRBD2 (5 bases each). V was pared by 6 bases and J by 7 bases, with 13 bases between. The CDR3 spans 13 residues. The CDR3 spells CASRGTGANEQFF. CDR3 DNA sequence: TGTGCCAGCAGGGGGACCGGAGCAAATGAGCAGTTCTTC.

The rearrangement uses TRBV9 and TRBJ2-7; D is possibly TRBD2 (5 bases). Germline V CDR1 and CDR2: SGDLS, YYNGEE. This CDR3 comprises 14 residues. V was clipped by 0 bases and J by 3 bases, with 10 bases between them. The CDR3 loop reads CASSVEAAIYEQYF. CDR3 bases: TGTGCCAGCAGCGTAGAAGCGGCGATCTACGAGCAGTACTTC. Combining the CDR3 with reference TRBV9 and TRBJ2-7 gives the whole variable domain DSGVTQTPKHLITATGQRVTLRCSPRSGDLSVYWYQQSLDQGLQFLIQYYNGEERAKGNILERFSAQQFPDLHSELNLSSLELGDSALYFCASSVEAAIYEQYFGPGTRLTVT.